This T cell receptor beta chain comes out of a study of shared clonotypes between healthy human individuals (dated by TCRdb to 2019 to 2021). About the investigation overall: The cohort included a few men and a couple of women between 18 and 49 years of age. For each donor, CD4 naive and CD4 memory were each given three plates, CD8 naive was given two plates, and CD8 memory was given one plate. Blood TCR repertoires of 5 or 6 healthy adults were deeply sequenced to estimate repertoire size and the extent of clonotype sharing between individuals. To increase sequencing depth and limit assay-specific biases, TCR repertoire library preparation and sequencing were carried out by different laboratories using diverse techniques. Between about 0.94 and 8.9 billion PBMCs per donor were obtained by leukapheresis. The research as a whole found: Because the study included only a small number of donors, the genetic and exposure-history diversity represented was limited. Naive subsets generally had larger estimated clonotype richness than memory subsets did. Across four donors, around 5% of naive CD4, roughly 3.3% of naive CD8, around 2.1% of memory CD4, and about 0.4% of memory CD8 clonotypes were shared. Even with the large sequencing depth, rarefaction of the sorted-subset datasets indicated that sequencing was incomplete. Clonotypes shared by all four sorted-subset donors showed higher generation probabilities than non-shared clonotypes. Sampling was restricted to blood, and TCR repertoires in tissues likely differ from the TCR repertoires found in blood. Based on pairwise subsampling, the degree of clonotype sharing among donors was expected to be affected by sequencing depth.

As concerns this clone: It lacks a known antigen. Base qualities were left out, and no much larger clone turns up one base away.

The donors were healthy, HIV-negative adults who had no recently reported acute infections or vaccinations. All donors were Caucasian adults living in Nashville, Tennessee, USA. Magnetic negative selection was used to enrich CD4+ T cells, after which naive cells were positively selected on CD45RA and the negative fraction became the memory subset. After blood collection by leukapheresis, PBMCs were isolated using Ficoll-Histopaque density gradient centrifugation and then cryopreserved in the vapor phase of liquid nitrogen. Purity and quantity of every magnetically sorted T cell population were checked by analytical flow cytometry. Genomic DNA was isolated from every sorted fraction and measured by UV absorbance on a Nanodrop 2000c. TCR CDR3 regions were amplified from genomic DNA by multiplex PCR using the deep immunoSEQ assay. Genomic DNA extracted from each cell subset was distributed evenly over all wells of several immunoSEQ 96-well plates, and each plate served as one replicate. Each replicate PCR for sorted subsets received roughly 0.2 ug genomic DNA, equal to about 30,000 T cell genomes. Purified libraries were measured with a Qubit 3.0 fluorometer, size-checked on a Bioanalyzer 2100, and measured again with the KAPA Library Quantification kit. A separate single-read 150-cycle Illumina NextSeq 550 flow cell was used to sequence each immunoSEQ 96-well plate. As for the original processing: Because the immunoSEQ output held only junctional sequences and lacked quality scores, the filtering could not match the filtering applied to full-length reads. To assign V/J genes and CDR3, sequences were annotated against IMGT germline references using PyIR, a Python wrapper for IgBLAST v1.9. Any read was removed if the V/J assignment was weak (E-value above 1e-6), the CDR3 was missing, or the read contained stop codons, out-of-frame junctions, or ambiguous translated residues. V3J clonotypes were defined by identical inferred V gene, J gene, and CDR3 amino acid sequence. To compute the percentage overlap between repertoires, the number of shared unique clonotypes was divided by the size of the smaller repertoire. Three approaches were used to assess repertoire richness: RTK rarefaction, the Chao1 estimator, and Recon v2.1 estimates of unobserved clonotypes. For all TCRbeta clonotypes obtained by the gDNA method from four donors, generation probabilities were computed with OLGA. In TCRdb, the immuneACCESS table is reduced to in-frame sequences with V and J assigned. These tables do not hold every clone; where another copy was compared, an unresolved V gene accounts for under half, and the others remain unexplained. The V and J calls and the clone size are those of that table, but D and trimming were determined from the DNA. The sample data list about 1.5 million clones, and approximately 98% of these were observed just once. Of the sample, 0.45% is held by the ten largest clones.

The germline ends are 9 bases apart after V is trimmed by 5 bases and J by 5 bases. The CDR3 sequence holds 13 residues, the cysteine and phenylalanine included. The sequence is cut down to CDR3 DNA, 39 bases in frame from base 1. The germline V gene specifies SGHNT as CDR1 and YENEEA as CDR2. The sequence links TRBV11-3 to TRBJ2-2; the D gene cannot be named for sure. The receptor comes from a man in his thirties or forties in good health. Sequenced sample: naive CD4+ T cells sorted from blood. Per the publication, the cell subset or site label means: CD45RA+ positively selected. The sequence in DNA is TGTGCCAGCAGCGCAGTAGAGACCGGGGAGCTGTTTTTT. This codes for CASSAVETGELFF.